This is a list of T cell receptor beta chains from one sample in a study of beta chain features in type 1 diabetes. The repertoire was sequenced with immunoSEQ multiplex PCR; TCRdb's copy has only in-frame clones and lacks some. The profile shows 640,000 or so clones, over 13% of them singletons. Source material: naive CD4+ T cells from blood. The receptors were sampled from a man aged 18 to 29 with type 1 diabetes. The CDR3 runs from the conserved cysteine through the conserved F or W. A D gene is named only where the DNA matches it firmly. For some rows the clone size is stated as once, few or many, or as a class when expanded; others skip it.

TRBV2,TRBJ2-7,TRBD2,-,TGTGCCGGGGGGACTAGCGGGCCCCGAGAGTACTTC,CAGGTSGPREYF
TRBV14,TRBJ2-2,-,few,TGTGCCAGCAGCCAACCCTTACAGGGAAACGGGGAGCTGTTTTTT,CASSQPLQGNGELFF
TRBV30,TRBJ2-1,-,few,TGTGCCTGGTCTAGGCAGGGTTCTTACAATGAGCAGTTCTTC,CAWSRQGSYNEQFF
TRBV6-5,TRBJ1-1,-,few,TGTGCCAGCAGTCCATCGGACGGGAACACTGAAGCTTTCTTT,CASSPSDGNTEAFF
TRBV9,TRBJ2-1,-,-,TGTGCCAGCAACCGACCCGGGGGGCTATTTAATGAGCAGTTCTTC,CASNRPGGLFNEQFF
TRBV6-5,TRBJ1-1,-,-,TGTGCCAGCAGTGAACGGGGGCGAGAAGCTTTCTTT,CASSERGREAFF
TRBV30,TRBJ2-2,-,-,TGTGCCTGGAGCCCCAGTGGACTATTCACCGGGGAGCTGTTTTTT,CAWSPSGLFTGELFF
TRBV4-2,TRBJ1-5,-,-,TGTGCCAGCAGCCGAAGGTCCGGGGAGGGCAATCAGCCCCAGCATTTT,CASSRRSGEGNQPQHF
TRBV19,TRBJ2-7,TRBD1,-,TGTGCCAGCCGGGACAGGAGCTCCTACGAGCAGTACTTC,CASRDRSSYEQYF
TRBV29-1,TRBJ1-2,TRBD1,-,TGCAGCGTCCTGTCGGACAGGGTTTTCTTTGGCTACACCTTC,CSVLSDRVFFGYTF
TRBV5-1,TRBJ2-1,-,few,TGCGCCAGCTCGGGGTCCCGGTCGTTCGATGAGCAGTTCTTC,CASSGSRSFDEQFF
TRBV2,TRBJ2-5,-,-,TGTGCCAGCTGCCGGGGGCCTTCGGAGACCCAGTACTTC,CASCRGPSETQYF
TRBV7-2,TRBJ2-5,TRBD2,-,TGTGCCAGCAGCTTAGCTAGCGGGGTAGAGACCCAGTACTTC,CASSLASGVETQYF
TRBV5-1,TRBJ2-2,-,few,TGCGCCAGCAGCTTGGAGGGCGGGGAGCTGTTTTTT,CASSLEGGELFF
TRBV15,TRBJ2-5,TRBD2,-,TGTGCCACCAGCAGAGATTTCAGCGGGAGGGCCCTCGGGGGGGAGACCCAGTACTTC,CATSRDFSGRALGGETQYF
TRBV5-1,TRBJ2-3,-,-,TGCGCCAGCAGCCCCGGGGAGGGCACAGATACGCAGTATTTT,CASSPGEGTDTQYF
TRBV28,TRBJ2-7,-,-,TGTGCCAGCCGGGACGGGACCTCCTACGAGCAGTACTTC,CASRDGTSYEQYF
TRBV9,TRBJ2-3,-,few,TGTGCCAGCACCCCGGCAGATACGCAGTATTTT,CASTPADTQYF
TRBV7-6,TRBJ2-1,-,-,TGTGCCAGCAGCCCTAGGGGGAGTGGGTCGGAGTTCTTC,CASSPRGSGSEFF
TRBV4-1,TRBJ1-1,-,few,TGCGCCAGCAGCCAAGCCGAGGTTAACACTGAAGCTTTCTTT,CASSQAEVNTEAFF
TRBV6-5,TRBJ2-2,-,few,TGTGCCGTCAGCGTCCGGGGGACGGCCGGGGAGCTGTTTTTT,CAVSVRGTAGELFF
TRBV7-2,TRBJ1-5,-,-,TGTGCCAGCAGCTTAACGGCGGGATATCGGCCCCAGCATTTT,CASSLTAGYRPQHF
TRBV2,TRBJ1-6,TRBD1,few,TGTGCCAGCAGCGCAGGACAGGGGAATTCACCCCTCCACTTT,CASSAGQGNSPLHF
TRBV27,TRBJ1-1,-,few,TGTGCCAGCAGTGCAGGGAGAGGCACTGAAGCTTTCTTT,CASSAGRGTEAFF
TRBV27,TRBJ1-1,-,few,TGTGCCAGCAGTCCGCGGGAAAGAGGGGCTTGGACTGAAGCTTTCTTT,CASSPRERGAWTEAFF
TRBV9,TRBJ2-1,TRBD2,-,TGTGCCAGCAGCGTAGAGCTAGCGGGGTACAATGAGCAGTTCTTC,CASSVELAGYNEQFF